This TCR beta chain was recovered during a study of cytomegalovirus exposure and HLA in healthy donors. The study, taken as a whole, reports: Among TCR beta chains, those listed as cytomegalovirus-associated numbered fewer than 200.

The germline V gene has CDR1 SGHDT and CDR2 YYEEEE. The CDR3 runs to 16 residues. In the case of this clone: Antigen: not known. Germline and junction disagree at one end, which may indicate a read error. The sample carries other DNA sequences with the same CDR3.

The PCR contained 60 Vbeta and 13 Jbeta primers. The protocol was immunoSEQ multiplex PCR, while the TCRdb copy is restricted to in-frame clones and leaves out a portion. The repertoire holds approximately 160,000 clones, with approximately 80% as singletons. The specimen was PBMCs. The TCR comes from a female donor in good health and CMV-seronegative. This chain links TRBV5-6 with TRBJ1-3; 8 bases are a match to TRBD1. The CDR3 here is CASSPGGQGSGNTIYF. The CDR3 region has the DNA TGTGCTAGCAGCCCTGGTGGACAGGGCTCTGGAAACACCATATATTTT.